These 5 T cell receptor beta chains were all obtained from the same sample, sequenced in a study of lymphopenia after photon versus proton radiotherapy. Assay: immunoSEQ multiplex PCR; the TCRdb copy retains only in-frame clones and omits some. The repertoire holds 160,000 or so clones, with approximately 90% as singletons. Source: peripheral blood, taken from a patient treated with photon-based radiotherapy. The receptors were sampled from a man in his fifties with gastric cancer.

The rearrangement uses TRBV19 and TRBJ1-1; D is unresolved. CDR1 and CDR2 (germline): LNHDA, SQIVND (reference sequence). There are 14 residues in the CDR3. V lost 4 bases, J lost 13 bases, and 22 bases lay in between. The CDR3 DNA sequence: TGTGCCAGTAGTACCTTTTCAGGCCCCGAGCAGGTTTTCTTT. It translates to CASSTFSGPEQVFF.

V gene TRBV4-1 combines with J gene TRBJ1-1; possible D gene TRBD1, 5 bases. CDR3 length: 16 amino acids. In germline, CDR1 is MGHRA, CDR2 YSYEKL. V was trimmed by 8 bases and J by 1 base, leaving 20 bases between them. This CDR3 is CASSPGRLIENTEAFF. CDR3 sequence (DNA): TGCGCCAGCTCACCGGGACGCCTAATAGAGAACACTGAAGCTTTCTTT.

The chain is built from TRBV30 and TRBJ2-1; 8 bases are a match to TRBD2. The CDR3 spans 12 residues. With 7 bases clipped from V and 7 bases from J, the junction kept 6 bases outside the gene matches. Germline-derived CDR1 and CDR2 are GTSNPN and SVGIG (reference sequence). The CDR3 DNA reads TGTGCCTCGAGCGGGAGAGGGAATGAGCAGTTCTTC. Amino acid sequence: CASSGRGNEQFF.

The table lists this clone with a few counts. The chain is built from TRBV10-3 and TRBJ2-5; D possibly matches TRBD1 or TRBD2 (6 bases each). Germline loops: CDR1 ENHRY, CDR2 SYGVKD. The V and J ends lost 8 bases and 5 bases respectively, with 18 bases between them. This CDR3 has 14 residues. The CDR3 region has the DNA TGTGCCATCGCCGGGGCGGGAAGGGGGGAGACCCAGTACTTC. Its protein is CAIAGAGRGETQYF.

The chain couples TRBV19 to TRBJ1-1; a weak D match, TRBD1 (5 bases). Trimming pared 6 bases from V and 1 base from J, leaving 9 bases between. The CDR3 has 13 residues. Germline-derived CDR1 and CDR2 are LNHDA and SQIVND (reference sequence). CDR3 DNA: TGTGCCAGTAGGAACAGGCCGAACACTGAAGCTTTCTTT. As protein: CASRNRPNTEAFF. Complete variable domain (other parts from reference TRBV19 and TRBJ1-1): DGGITQSPKYLFRKEGQNVTLSCEQNLNHDAMYWYRQDPGQGLRLIYYSQIVNDFQKGDIAEGYSVSREKKESFPLTVTSAQKNPTAFYLCASRNRPNTEAFFGQGTRLTVV.